This T cell receptor beta chain was obtained from a study of blood T cell repertoires in COVID-19. About the study: The United States, Italy and Spain were the sources of the acute and convalescent COVID-19 samples.

This clone was detected a few times. The method was immunoSEQ multiplex PCR; TCRdb's version includes in-frame clones alone and lacks a portion of them. This table holds about 110,000 clones, about 79% found once. V trimming: 0 bases; J trimming: 7 bases; junction bases outside the gene matches: 6. Germline loops: CDR1 SGHRS, CDR2 YFSETQ. This CDR3 contains 15 residues. The V gene is TRBV5-1, the J gene TRBJ1-4, with 7 bases that match TRBD1. The sample comprised peripheral blood. The receptor comes from a woman over 75 with active or convalescent COVID-19. CDR3 nucleotide sequence: TGCGCCAGCAGCTTGGCCCGACAGGGTTTTGAAAAACTGTTTTTT. Protein sequence: CASSLARQGFEKLFF.